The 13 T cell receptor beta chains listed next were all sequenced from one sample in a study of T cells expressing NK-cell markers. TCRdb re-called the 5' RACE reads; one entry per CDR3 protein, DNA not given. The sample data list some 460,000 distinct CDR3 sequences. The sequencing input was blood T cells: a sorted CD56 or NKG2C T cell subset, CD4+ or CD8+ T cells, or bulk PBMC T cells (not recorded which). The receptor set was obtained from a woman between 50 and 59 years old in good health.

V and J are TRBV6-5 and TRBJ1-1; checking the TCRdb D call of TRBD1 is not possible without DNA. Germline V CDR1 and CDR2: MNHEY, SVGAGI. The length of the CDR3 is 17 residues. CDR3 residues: CASSYSGTGGYATEAFF.

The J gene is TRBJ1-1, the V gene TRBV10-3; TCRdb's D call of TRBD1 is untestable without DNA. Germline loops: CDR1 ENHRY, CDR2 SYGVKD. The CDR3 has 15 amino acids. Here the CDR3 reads CAISGRRGGNTEAFF.

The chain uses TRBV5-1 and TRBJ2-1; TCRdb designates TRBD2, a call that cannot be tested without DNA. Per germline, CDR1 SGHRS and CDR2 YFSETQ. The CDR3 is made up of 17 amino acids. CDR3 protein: CASSLTLRTSSYNEQFF. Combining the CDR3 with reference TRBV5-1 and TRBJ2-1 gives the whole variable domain KAGVTQTPRYLIKTRGQQVTLSCSPISGHRSVSWYQQTPGQGLQFLFEYFSETQRNKGNFPGRFSGRQFSNSRSEMNVSTLELGDSALYLCASSLTLRTSSYNEQFFGPGTRLTVL.

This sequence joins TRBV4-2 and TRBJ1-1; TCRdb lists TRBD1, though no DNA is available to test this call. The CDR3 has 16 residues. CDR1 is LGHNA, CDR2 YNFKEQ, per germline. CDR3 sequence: CASSQGTGQGATEAFF.

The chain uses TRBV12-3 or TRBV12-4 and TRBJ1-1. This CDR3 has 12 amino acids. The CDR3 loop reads CASSRGGFEAFF.

The CDR3 loop is CASSVTSGRAPSRSSYNEQFF. The rearrangement uses TRBV9 and TRBJ2-1; no DNA is available, so the TRBD2 call from TCRdb remains unchecked. CDR3 length: 21 amino acids. Germline CDR1 is SGDLS and CDR2 is YYNGEE. Full variable domain (rest looked up from reference TRBV9 and TRBJ2-1): DSGVTQTPKHLITATGQRVTLRCSPRSGDLSVYWYQQSLDQGLQFLIQYYNGEERAKGNILERFSAQQFPDLHSELNLSSLELGDSALYFCASSVTSGRAPSRSSYNEQFFGPGTRLTVL.

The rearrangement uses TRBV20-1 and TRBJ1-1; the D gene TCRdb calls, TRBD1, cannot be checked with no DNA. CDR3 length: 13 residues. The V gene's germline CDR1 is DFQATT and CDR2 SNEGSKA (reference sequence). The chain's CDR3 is CSARRGFGTEAFF.

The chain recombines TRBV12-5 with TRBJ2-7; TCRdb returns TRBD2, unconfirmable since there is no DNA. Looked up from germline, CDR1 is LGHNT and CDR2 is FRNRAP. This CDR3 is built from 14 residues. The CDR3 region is CASGTSGRFHEQYF.

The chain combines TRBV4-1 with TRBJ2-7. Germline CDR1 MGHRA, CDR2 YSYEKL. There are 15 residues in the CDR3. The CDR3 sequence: CASSHNTGGAYEQYF.

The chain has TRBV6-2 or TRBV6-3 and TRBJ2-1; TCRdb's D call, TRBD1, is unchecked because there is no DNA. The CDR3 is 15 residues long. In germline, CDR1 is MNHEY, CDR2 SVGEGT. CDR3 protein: CASSNFGTGYNEQFF.

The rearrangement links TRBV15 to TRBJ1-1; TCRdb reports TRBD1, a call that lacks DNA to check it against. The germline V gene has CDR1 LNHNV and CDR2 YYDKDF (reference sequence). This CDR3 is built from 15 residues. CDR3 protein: CATRDRQGASTEAFF.

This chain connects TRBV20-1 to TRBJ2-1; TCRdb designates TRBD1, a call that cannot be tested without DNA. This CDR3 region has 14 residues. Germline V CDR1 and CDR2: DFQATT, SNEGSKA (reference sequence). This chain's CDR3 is CSTPRGGNYNEQFF.

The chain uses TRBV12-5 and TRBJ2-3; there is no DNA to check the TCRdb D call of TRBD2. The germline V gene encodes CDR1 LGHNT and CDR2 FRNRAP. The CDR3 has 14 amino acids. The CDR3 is CASGFGGSTDTQYF.